This T cell receptor beta chain was captured by sequencing in a study of beta chain features in type 1 diabetes. Overall study context: Comparable age, gender and cell yields were observed in patients relative to healthy donors.

Reverse transcription of all isolated RNA meant that expressed TCRB transcripts were sequenced. The method was immunoSEQ multiplex PCR; TCRdb's version includes in-frame clones alone and lacks a portion of them. Altogether approximately 170,000 clones are present, approximately 8.4% being singletons, with the ten largest covering 2% to 2.5%. General study points: In all four CD4+ subsets, TCRB CDR3 length was significantly, moderately reduced in type 1 diabetes.

V shed 1 base and J 4 bases; nucleotides not matched to a gene: 6. The CDR3 consists of 17 residues. Germline CDR1 reads SGHAT; CDR2 reads FQNNGV. This clone occurred a few times. Antigen: not known. Researchers reported sorting CD4+ naive, central memory, regulatory and stem cell-like memory cells via CD45RO/CCR7/CD25/CD127/CD95/CD27. The gene calls are TRBV11-2 and TRBJ2-2; 10 nucleotides line up with TRBD1. The sequence came from a woman aged 18-29 years in good health. Source material: central memory CD4+ T cells from blood. The CDR3 reads CASSLVEGQGTTGELFF. In nucleotides, the CDR3 is TGTGCCAGCAGCTTAGTGGAGGGACAGGGGACCACCGGGGAGCTGTTTTTT.